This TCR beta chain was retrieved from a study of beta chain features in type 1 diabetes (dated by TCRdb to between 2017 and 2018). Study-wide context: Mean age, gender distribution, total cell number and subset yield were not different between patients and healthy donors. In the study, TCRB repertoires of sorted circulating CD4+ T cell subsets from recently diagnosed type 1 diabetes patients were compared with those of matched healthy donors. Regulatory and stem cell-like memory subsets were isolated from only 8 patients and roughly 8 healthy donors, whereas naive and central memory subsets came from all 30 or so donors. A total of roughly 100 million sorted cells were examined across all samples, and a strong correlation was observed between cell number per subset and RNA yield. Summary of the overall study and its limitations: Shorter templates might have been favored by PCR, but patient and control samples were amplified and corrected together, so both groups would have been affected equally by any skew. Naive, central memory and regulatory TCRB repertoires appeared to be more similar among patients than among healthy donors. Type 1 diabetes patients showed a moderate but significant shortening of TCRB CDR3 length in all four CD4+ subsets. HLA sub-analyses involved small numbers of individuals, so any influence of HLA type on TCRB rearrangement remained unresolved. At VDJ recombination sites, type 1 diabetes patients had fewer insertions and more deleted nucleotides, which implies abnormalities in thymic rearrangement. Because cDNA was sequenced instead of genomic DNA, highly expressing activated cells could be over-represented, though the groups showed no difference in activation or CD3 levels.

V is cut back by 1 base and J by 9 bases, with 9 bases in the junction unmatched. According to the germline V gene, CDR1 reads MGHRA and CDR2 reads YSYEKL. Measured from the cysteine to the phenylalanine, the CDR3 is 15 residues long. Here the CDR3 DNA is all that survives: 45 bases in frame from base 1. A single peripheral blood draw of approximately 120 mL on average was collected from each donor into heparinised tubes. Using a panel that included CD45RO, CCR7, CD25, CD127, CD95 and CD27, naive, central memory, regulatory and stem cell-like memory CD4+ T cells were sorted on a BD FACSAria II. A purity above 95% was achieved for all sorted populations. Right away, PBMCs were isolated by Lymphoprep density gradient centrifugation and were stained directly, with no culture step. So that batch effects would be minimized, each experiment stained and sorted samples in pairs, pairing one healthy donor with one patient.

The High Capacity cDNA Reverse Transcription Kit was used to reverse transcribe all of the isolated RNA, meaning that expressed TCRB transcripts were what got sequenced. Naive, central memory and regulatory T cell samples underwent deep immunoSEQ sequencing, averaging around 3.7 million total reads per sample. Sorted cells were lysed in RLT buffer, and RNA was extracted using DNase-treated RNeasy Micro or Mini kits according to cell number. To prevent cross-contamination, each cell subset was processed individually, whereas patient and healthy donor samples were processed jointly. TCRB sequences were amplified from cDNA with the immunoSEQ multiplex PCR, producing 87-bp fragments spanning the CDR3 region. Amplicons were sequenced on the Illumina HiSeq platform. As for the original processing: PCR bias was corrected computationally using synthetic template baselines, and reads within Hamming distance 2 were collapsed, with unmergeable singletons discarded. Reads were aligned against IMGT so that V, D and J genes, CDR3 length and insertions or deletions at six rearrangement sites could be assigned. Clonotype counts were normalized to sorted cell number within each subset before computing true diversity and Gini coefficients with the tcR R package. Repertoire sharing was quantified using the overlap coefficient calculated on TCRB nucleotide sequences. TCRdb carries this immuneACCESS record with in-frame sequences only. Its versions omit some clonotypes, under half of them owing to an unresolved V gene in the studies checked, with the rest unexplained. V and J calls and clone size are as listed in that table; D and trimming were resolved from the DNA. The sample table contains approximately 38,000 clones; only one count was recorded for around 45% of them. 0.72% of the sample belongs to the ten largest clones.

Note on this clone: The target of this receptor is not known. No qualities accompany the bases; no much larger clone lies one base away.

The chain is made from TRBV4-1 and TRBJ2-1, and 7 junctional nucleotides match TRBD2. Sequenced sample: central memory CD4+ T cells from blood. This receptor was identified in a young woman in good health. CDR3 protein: CASSQGGRAIFEQFF. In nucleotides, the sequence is TGCGCCAGCAGCCAAGGTGGGAGGGCCATCTTTGAGCAGTTCTTC.